This T cell receptor (beta chain) was documented in a study of T cell repertoires in aging, cancer and after chemotherapy. This CDR3 has 12 amino acids. The germline V and J ends were trimmed by 4 bases and 10 bases, with 15 bases remaining between them. The germline gives CDR1 SQVTM, CDR2 ANQGSEA. Peripheral blood genomic DNA, not sorted cells or RNA, was the template. This clonotype is labeled as large. Its antigen is as yet unknown. Findings of the study overall: Healthy donors lost TCR diversity with age mainly through richness, cancer patients through richness and evenness. Rebound thymic output was suggested by rising median generation probability during chemotherapy in each cancer cohort.

Rearranged V-D-J TRB sequences were amplified with a mixed TRB-A/B primer pool. Via MiXCR, TCRdb re-called the multiplex PCR reads, giving one row per CDR3 protein. The table has 2,500 to 3,500 distinct CDR3 sequences, 30% seen once. The sequence was obtained from a human donor with a solid tumor. The sample consisted of blood. J is TRBJ2-3 and V is TRBV29-1; no firm D call. CDR3 nucleotide sequence: TGCAGCGTTGGTGCCCCTAATGTGGCGCAGTATTTT. It is translated as CSVGAPNVAQYF.